The 14 T cell receptor beta chains listed next were all sequenced from one sample in a study of blood T cell repertoires in COVID-19. Generated by immunoSEQ multiplex PCR, the TCRdb table keeps only in-frame clones and is missing some. The sample records around 320,000 clones, roughly 87% being singletons. The specimen was peripheral blood. All receptors come from a man aged 18-30 years with active or convalescent COVID-19.

V is TRBV4-3 and J is TRBJ2-7; 12 bases map to TRBD2. Per germline, CDR1 LGHNA and CDR2 YSLEER. Unmatched junction bases numbered 7, after V lost 0 bases and J lost 4 bases. The CDR3 spans 17 residues. CDR3 sequence: CASSQDLASGGAYEQYF. The CDR3 coding sequence is TGCGCCAGCAGCCAAGATTTGGCTAGCGGGGGGGCGTACGAGCAGTACTTC.

This chain joins TRBV5-5 and TRBJ1-1; D is uncertain. The V gene's germline CDR1 is SGHKS and CDR2 YYEKEE (reference sequence). The CDR3 length is 13 residues. Trimming left V 4 bases short and J 2 bases short, with 9 bases between. The CDR3 bases are TGTGCCAGCAGCCCCTATTTAAACACTGAAGCTTTCTTT. Translated: CASSPYLNTEAFF.

The genes are TRBV9 and TRBJ1-2; perhaps TRBD1 as D (5 bases). The CDR3 has 13 residues. V was trimmed by 6 bases and J by 5 bases, leaving 14 bases between them. Germline CDR1 is SGDLS and CDR2 is YYNGEE. The CDR3 region has the DNA TGTGCCAGCACCCCTCCGGGGGGTTATGGCTACACCTTC. Amino acids: CASTPPGGYGYTF.

This chain joins TRBV4-2 and TRBJ2-2, with 10 positions matching TRBD2. Per germline, CDR1 LGHNA and CDR2 YNFKEQ. Trimming removed 0 bases from V and 5 bases from J; junction bases left unmatched: 3. CDR3 length: 16 residues. For the CDR3, the DNA is TGTGCCAGCAGCCAAGATCTAGCGGGGGAGACCGGGGAGCTGTTTTTT. Residues: CASSQDLAGETGELFF.

The chain employs TRBV7-9 and TRBJ2-1, with D possibly being TRBD2 (6 bases). The germline CDR1 and CDR2 sequences are SEHNR and FQNEAQ (reference sequence). V lost 5 bases and J 5 bases, leaving 16 bases between the germline ends. This CDR3 contains 15 residues. This CDR3 reads CASSPAGLPNNEQFF. The DNA for the CDR3 is TGTGCCAGCAGCCCGGCCGGACTACCAAACAATGAGCAGTTCTTC. The whole variable domain, remainder taken from reference TRBV7-9 and TRBJ2-1, is DTGVSQNPRHKITKRGQNVTFRCDPISEHNRLYWYRQTLGQGPEFLTYFQNEAQLEKSRLLSDRFSAERPKGSFSTLEIQRTEQGDSAMYLCASSPAGLPNNEQFFGPGTRLTVL.

This chain's CDR3 is CASSSGTGWGYYGYTF. The CDR3, as DNA: TGTGCCAGCAGCTCTGGGACAGGCTGGGGCTACTATGGCTACACCTTC. The genes are TRBV11-2 and TRBJ1-2; 8 nucleotides line up with TRBD1. CDR1 SGHAT and CDR2 FQNNGV come from the germline V gene. The V gene end was trimmed by 4 bases and the J gene end by 3 bases; junction bases not matched to a gene: 10. There are 16 residues in the CDR3.

CDR3 bases: TGTGCCAGCAGTTTCGAAGACAGGGGGGAGACCCAGTACTTC. Amino acids: CASSFEDRGETQYF. The chain recombines TRBV28 with TRBJ2-5; 9 bases are a match to TRBD1. Per the germline V gene, CDR1 is MDHEN and CDR2 is SYDVKM. The J segment lost 5 bases and the V segment lost 3 bases, leaving 4 bases of the junction unmatched. CDR3 size: 14 residues.

V is TRBV5-1 and J is TRBJ2-2; the match to TRBD1 covers 7 bases. Trimming at V came to 4 bases and at J to 0 bases, leaving 6 bases not matched to a gene. The CDR3 has 16 amino acids. Germline V gives CDR1 SGHRS, CDR2 YFSETQ. CDR3 sequence reads: CASSRTGASNTGELFF. DNA of the CDR3: TGCGCCAGCAGCCGTACAGGGGCCTCGAACACCGGGGAGCTGTTTTTT.

V and J are TRBV7-3 and TRBJ2-3, with D hard to call. Germline CDR1 and CDR2: SGHTA and FQGTGA. This CDR3 has 14 residues. The ends were cut back, 3 bases at V and 5 bases at J, with 12 bases in the middle. The CDR3 here is CASSFLTELDTQYF. CDR3 sequence (DNA): TGTGCCAGCAGCTTTTTAACCGAGTTAGATACGCAGTATTTT.

The V call is TRBV7-2, the J call TRBJ2-7; TRBD2 might be the D (5 bases). The germline CDR1 and CDR2 sequences are SGHTA and FQGNSA. Trimming took 3 bases from V and 7 from J, leaving 16 bases between them. This CDR3 comprises 14 residues. CDR3 DNA sequence: TGTGCCAGCAGCTTCCTAGCATCTTCCGGGGAGCAGTACTTC. It encodes CASSFLASSGEQYF.

The chain carries TRBV5-5 and TRBJ2-3, with a possible D match to TRBD2 (5 bases). This CDR3 has 15 residues. The V gene's germline CDR1 is SGHKS and CDR2 YYEKEE (reference sequence). Trimming stripped 3 bases from V and 2 bases from J, with 13 bases between. CDR3 nucleotide sequence: TGTGCCAGCAGCTCCGAACTAGGGCTCACAGATACGCAGTATTTT. Encoded protein: CASSSELGLTDTQYF.

The chain couples TRBV10-3 to TRBJ1-1, with D possibly being TRBD1 (6 bases). The CDR3 runs 13 residues. Per germline, CDR1 ENHRY and CDR2 SYGVKD. V lost 6 bases and J lost 1, with 9 bases in between. The CDR3 spells CAISPGQNTEAFF. The CDR3 DNA follows: TGTGCCATCAGCCCGGGACAGAACACTGAAGCTTTCTTT.

This clone was observed many times. The V gene is TRBV5-4, the J gene TRBJ1-5, with no clear D. Per the germline V gene, CDR1 is SGHNT and CDR2 is YYREEE (reference sequence). CDR3 size: 13 residues. Trimming shortened V by 2 bases and J by 4 bases, and 7 bases separated the two germline ends. CDR3 loop: CASSFEGNQPQHF. The CDR3 DNA follows: TGTGCCAGCAGCTTCGAGGGTAATCAGCCCCAGCATTTT. Based on the CDR3 plus reference TRBV5-4 and TRBJ1-5, the full variable domain is ETGVTQSPTHLIKTRGQQVTLRCSSQSGHNTVSWYQQALGQGPQFIFQYYREEENGRGNFPPRFSGLQFPNYSSELNVNALELDDSALYLCASSFEGNQPQHFGDGTRLSIL.

V is TRBV9 and J is TRBJ2-3, with a weak D call TRBD1 (6 bases). The V and J ends lost 0 bases and 5 bases respectively, with 7 bases between them. Germline V gene data show CDR1 as SGDLS and CDR2 as YYNGEE. The CDR3 contains 13 residues. The CDR3 nucleotides read TGTGCCAGCAGCGTAGGAGGGGGAGATACGCAGTATTTT. This translates into CASSVGGGDTQYF.